These T cell receptor beta chains were read from a single sample in a study of blood T cell repertoires in COVID-19. Only in-frame clones appear in the TCRdb table, and some are missing; sequencing was by immunoSEQ multiplex PCR. The sample includes over 350,000 clones, around 87% of them seen just once. What was sequenced was PBMCs or T cells enriched from blood (not recorded which). These receptors were collected from a woman aged 45-60 years who had recovered from COVID-19. Both conserved end residues are part of each CDR3. D genes are given only for firm matches. Expanded clones are given a class, and other clones once, few, many or no size at all.

>TRBJ1-2|NA|TRBV6-5|NA
TGTGCCAGCTTTAGTGCGGTGAACTATGGCTACACCTTC
CASFSAVNYGYTF
>TRBJ1-1|NA|TRBV5-1|NA
TGCGCCAGCAGCTTGGCACAGGGAGGGACTGAAGCTTTCTTT
CASSLAQGGTEAFF
>TRBJ1-5|NA|TRBV19|NA
TGTGCCAGTAGTGCCGGACAGATCAATCAGCCCCAGCATTTT
CASSAGQINQPQHF
>TRBJ1-5|NA|TRBV28|TRBD1
TGTGCCAGCAGTGCCGGGACAGGGGTGGGCAATCAGCCCCAGCATTTT
CASSAGTGVGNQPQHF
>TRBJ1-4|NA|TRBV30|TRBD1
TGTGCCTGGAGTCGGGACAGGGGGGAAAAACTGTTTTTT
CAWSRDRGEKLFF
>TRBJ2-3|NA|TRBV13|NA
TGTGCCAGCAGCCGCCGAGGTGCAGTCACAGATACGCAGTATTTT
CASSRRGAVTDTQYF
>TRBJ2-7|NA|TRBV6-5|NA
TGTGCCAGCAGTTACGCCATAGGACAGTTCCTTGGCGAGCAGTACTTC
CASSYAIGQFLGEQYF
>TRBJ2-2|NA|TRBV18|NA
TGTGCCAGCTCACCCCGCGGGGCCGTAAACACCGGGGAGCTGTTTTTT
CASSPRGAVNTGELFF
>TRBJ2-3|NA|TRBV29-1|NA
TGCAGCGTTGTTGGTCGGGCAGGGGGGCCCCTTACAGATACGCAGTATTTT
CSVVGRAGGPLTDTQYF
>TRBJ2-7|NA|TRBV7-2|TRBD2
TGTGCCAGCAGCTTGAACGGACTAGCGGGCCGGAGGATTTACGAGCAGTACTTC
CASSLNGLAGRRIYEQYF
>TRBJ1-4|NA|TRBV21-1|NA
TGTGCCAGCAGCAAAGTTGACAGGGGTAATGAAAAACTGTTTTTT
CASSKVDRGNEKLFF
>TRBJ2-6|NA|TRBV5-5|NA
TGTGCCAGCAGCGTCACAGGCTCCTCTGGGGCCAACGTCCTGACTTTC
CASSVTGSSGANVLTF
>TRBJ2-5|NA|TRBV18|TRBD1
TGTGCCAGCTCACCGGACAGGGGAGGGGAGACCCAGTACTTC
CASSPDRGGETQYF
>TRBJ1-4|NA|TRBV19|TRBD1
TGTGCCAGTAGTAAGGCACAGGGGAATAATGAAAAACTGTTTTTT
CASSKAQGNNEKLFF
>TRBJ1-2|NA|TRBV7-2|TRBD1
TGTGCCAGCAGCCGGGACAGAGGAAACTATGGCTACACCTTC
CASSRDRGNYGYTF
>TRBJ1-1|NA|TRBV5-6|NA
TGTGCCAGCAGCGAACGGACAGCCGCTGAAGCTTTCTTT
CASSERTAAEAFF
>TRBJ1-1|NA|TRBV5-1|NA
TGCGCCAGCAGCCAGGGCCTGAACACTGAAGCTTTCTTT
CASSQGLNTEAFF
>TRBJ1-1|few|TRBV29-1|NA
TGCAGCGCGTCCCCCGGGTTCACTGAAGCTTTCTTT
CSASPGFTEAFF
>TRBJ2-7|NA|TRBV7-9|NA
TGTGCCAGCAGCCCTCGCGGGGCGACCCACGAGCAGTACTTC
CASSPRGATHEQYF
>TRBJ2-7|once|TRBV19|TRBD1
TGTGCCAGTAGTGCAACGGACAGGGGTTTAATCGAGCAGTACTTC
CASSATDRGLIEQYF
>TRBJ1-5|NA|TRBV3-1/TRBV3-2|NA
TGTGCCAGCAGCCAGGGCTTAGGCAATCAGCCCCAGCATTTT
CASSQGLGNQPQHF
>TRBJ1-4|NA|TRBV5-6|NA
TGTGCCAGCAGCTTGCGTGGGGGCGTTGGAACTAATGAAAAACTGTTTTTT
CASSLRGGVGTNEKLFF
>TRBJ2-2|many|TRBV5-6|TRBD1
TGTGCCAGCAGCGCGGGACAGGGGGACACCGGGGAGCTGTTTTTT
CASSAGQGDTGELFF
>TRBJ1-1|NA|TRBV29-1|NA
TGCAGCGTTACCAACTTAGCCCCGAACACTGAAGCTTTCTTT
CSVTNLAPNTEAFF
>TRBJ1-1|NA|TRBV2|NA
TGTGCCAGCAGTGAAGCGCTTCCTGGGACAGAAGCTTTCTTT
CASSEALPGTEAFF
>TRBJ1-3|once|TRBV11-1|TRBD1
TGTGCCAGCAGCCGACAGGGAAGAAACACCATATATTTT
CASSRQGRNTIYF
>TRBJ2-3|NA|TRBV19|NA
TGTGCCAGTGGGGGACTCCTGGACACAGATACGCAGTATTTT
CASGGLLDTDTQYF
>TRBJ2-4|NA|TRBV6-5|NA
TGTGCCAGCACACCCCTGGGGGCGGGGAGGGACATTCAGTACTTC
CASTPLGAGRDIQYF
>TRBJ2-4|NA|TRBV7-2|TRBD1
TGTGCCAGCAGCTTAGAACAGGGGGACGGCATTCAGTACTTC
CASSLEQGDGIQYF
>TRBJ1-3|NA|TRBV2|TRBD1
TGTGCCAGCACCCAACAGGGGGTGGCTGGAAACACCATATATTTT
CASTQQGVAGNTIYF
>TRBJ2-7|NA|TRBV2|NA
TGTGCCAGCAGTGGGACATACTACGAGCAGTACTTC
CASSGTYYEQYF
>TRBJ2-3|NA|TRBV5-1|TRBD1
TGCGCCAGCAGCACCGACAGGGGGCAAAGCACAGATACGCAGTATTTT
CASSTDRGQSTDTQYF
>TRBJ1-1|NA|TRBV4-1|NA
TGCGCCAGCAGCCCCAGTGGGTACCAGGACACTGAAGCTTTCTTT
CASSPSGYQDTEAFF
>TRBJ1-5|once|TRBV28|NA
TGTGCCAGCAGTTTGGACTTAGGTCAGCCCCAGCATTTT
CASSLDLGQPQHF
>TRBJ2-1|NA|TRBV6-2/TRBV6-3|TRBD2
TGTGCCAGCAGTTGGCTAGCGGGGAGGGATGAGCAGTTCTTC
CASSWLAGRDEQFF
>TRBJ1-5|NA|TRBV5-8|NA
TGTGCCAGCAGCTTGCCAGGGCCTCAGCCCCAGCATTTT
CASSLPGPQPQHF